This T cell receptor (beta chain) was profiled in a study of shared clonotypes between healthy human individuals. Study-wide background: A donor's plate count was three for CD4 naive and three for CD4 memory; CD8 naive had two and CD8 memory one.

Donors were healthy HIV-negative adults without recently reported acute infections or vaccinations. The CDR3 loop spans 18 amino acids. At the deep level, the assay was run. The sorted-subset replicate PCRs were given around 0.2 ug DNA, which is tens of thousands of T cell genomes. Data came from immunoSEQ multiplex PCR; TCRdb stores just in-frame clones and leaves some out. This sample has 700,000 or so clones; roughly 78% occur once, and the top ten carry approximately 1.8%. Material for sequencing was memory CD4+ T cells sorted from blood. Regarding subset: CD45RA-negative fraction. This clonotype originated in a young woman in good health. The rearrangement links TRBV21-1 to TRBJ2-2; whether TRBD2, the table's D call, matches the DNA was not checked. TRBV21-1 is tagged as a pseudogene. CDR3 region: CASSKEGTSGADSGELFF. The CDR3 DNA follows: TGTGCCAGCAGCAAAGAGGGGACTAGCGGGGCCGATTCCGGGGAGCTGTTTTTT.